A single sample gave rise to the 2 T cell receptor beta chains below, sequenced in a study of regulatory dendritic cells for organ transplantation. Sequencing was performed with immunoSEQ multiplex PCR; in TCRdb, only in-frame clones are kept and a portion is missing. The table records about 28,000 clones, about four fifths of them present only once. Sequencing input: naive CD4+ T cells from blood. Indicated subset: CD45RA+ naive T cells. These receptors all stem from a human donor in good health.

The V gene is TRBV5-4, the J gene TRBJ2-1, with D possibly TRBD1 on 6 matching bases. Germline V gene sequence: CDR1 SGHNT, CDR2 YYREEE (reference sequence). CDR3 length: 16 residues. Trimming left V 4 bases short and J 4 bases short, with 18 bases between. CDR3 nucleotides: TGTGCCAGCAGCCCAATACAGGGATGGGAGTACAATGAGCAGTTCTTC. Protein sequence: CASSPIQGWEYNEQFF.

This chain joins TRBV6-5 and TRBJ1-2, with D possibly matching TRBD1 (6 bases). V was cut by 5 bases and J by 5 bases, with 18 bases left in between. The CDR3 is 15 residues long. Germline CDR1 and CDR2: MNHEY and SVGAGI. Written as DNA, the CDR3 is TGTGCCAGCAGTCGTGTACAGGGTTCAAAATATGGCTACACCTTC. Its translation: CASSRVQGSKYGYTF.